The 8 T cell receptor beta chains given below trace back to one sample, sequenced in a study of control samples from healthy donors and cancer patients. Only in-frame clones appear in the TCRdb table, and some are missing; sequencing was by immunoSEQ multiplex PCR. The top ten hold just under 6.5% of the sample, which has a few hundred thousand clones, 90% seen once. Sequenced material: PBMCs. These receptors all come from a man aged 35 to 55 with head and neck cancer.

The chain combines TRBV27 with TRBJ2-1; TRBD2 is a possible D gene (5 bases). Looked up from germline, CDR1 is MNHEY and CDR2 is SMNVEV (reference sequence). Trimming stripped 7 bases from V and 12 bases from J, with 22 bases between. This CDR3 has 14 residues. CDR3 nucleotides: TGTGCCAGCACCCCCGGGTGGCGGGCTAACGGGCAGTTCTTC. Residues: CASTPGWRANGQFF.

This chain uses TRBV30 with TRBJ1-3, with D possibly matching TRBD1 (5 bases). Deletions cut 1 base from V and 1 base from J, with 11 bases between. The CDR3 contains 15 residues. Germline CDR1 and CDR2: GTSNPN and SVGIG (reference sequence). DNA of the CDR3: TGTGCCTGGAGTGGCTGGGGCCGGTCTGGAAACACCATATATTTT. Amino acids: CAWSGWGRSGNTIYF.

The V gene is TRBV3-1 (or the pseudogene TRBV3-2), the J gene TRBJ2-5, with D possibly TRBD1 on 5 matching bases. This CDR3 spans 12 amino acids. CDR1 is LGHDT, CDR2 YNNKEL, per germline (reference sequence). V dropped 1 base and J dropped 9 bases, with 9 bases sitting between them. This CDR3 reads CASSQVQVAQYF. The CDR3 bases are TGTGCCAGCAGCCAAGTACAGGTAGCCCAGTACTTC.

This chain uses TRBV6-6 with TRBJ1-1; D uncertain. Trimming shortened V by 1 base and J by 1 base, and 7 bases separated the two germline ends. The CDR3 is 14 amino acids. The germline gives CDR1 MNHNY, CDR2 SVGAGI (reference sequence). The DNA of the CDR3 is TGTGCCAGCAGTTACTTACGGGAGAACACTGAAGCTTTCTTT. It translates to CASSYLRENTEAFF.

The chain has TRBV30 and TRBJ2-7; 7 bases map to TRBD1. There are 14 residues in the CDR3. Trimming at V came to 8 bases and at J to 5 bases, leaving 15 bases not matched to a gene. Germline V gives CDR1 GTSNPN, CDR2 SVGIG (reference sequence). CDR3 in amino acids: CALKNRGFDHEQYF. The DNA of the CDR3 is TGTGCCCTAAAAAACAGGGGTTTCGATCACGAGCAGTACTTC.

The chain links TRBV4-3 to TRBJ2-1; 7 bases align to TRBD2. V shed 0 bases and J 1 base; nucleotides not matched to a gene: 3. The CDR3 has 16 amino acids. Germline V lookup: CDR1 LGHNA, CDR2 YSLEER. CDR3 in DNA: TGCGCCAGCAGCCAAGAATCGGGGGGTTCCTACAATGAGCAGTTCTTC. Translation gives CASSQESGGSYNEQFF.

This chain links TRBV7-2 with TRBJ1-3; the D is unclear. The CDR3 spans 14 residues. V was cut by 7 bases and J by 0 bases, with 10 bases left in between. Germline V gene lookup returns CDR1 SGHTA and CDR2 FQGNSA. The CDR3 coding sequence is TGTGCCAGCACTCCGACGGTCTCTGGAAACACCATATATTTT. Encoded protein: CASTPTVSGNTIYF. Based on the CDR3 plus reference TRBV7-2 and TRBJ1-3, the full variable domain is GAGVSQSPSNKVTEKGKDVELRCDPISGHTALYWYRQSLGQGLEFLIYFQGNSAPDKSGLPSDRFSAERTGGSVSTLTIQRTQQEDSAVYLCASTPTVSGNTIYFGEGSWLTVV.

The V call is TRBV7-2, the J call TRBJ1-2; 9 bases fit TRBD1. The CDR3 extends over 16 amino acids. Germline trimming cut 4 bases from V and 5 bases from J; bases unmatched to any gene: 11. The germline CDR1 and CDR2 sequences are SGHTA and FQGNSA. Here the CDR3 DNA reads TGTGCCAGCAGCTCAACTTCCGGGACAGGGCCTTATGGCTACACCTTC. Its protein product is CASSSTSGTGPYGYTF.